This T cell receptor beta chain was sequenced during a study of blood T cell repertoires in COVID-19. Looking at the study overall: Donors in the United States, Italy and Spain gave samples during acute or convalescent COVID-19.

Original data processing: Using reference gene primer amplification, nucleated cell counts were estimated. Clones were sequenced by immunoSEQ multiplex PCR, and TCRdb holds only the in-frame ones, with some missing. That table is the source of V, J and clone size, and D and trimming were worked out from the DNA. The repertoire includes some 250,000 clones, 75% to 90% of them detected once, and about 2.9% sits in the top ten. Trimming removed 10 bases from V and 6 bases from J, with 19 bases in between. Germline lookup yields CDR1 SNHLY and CDR2 FYNNEI. The CDR3 runs to 13 residues. This clonotype originated in a woman aged 25 to 39 who had recovered from COVID-19. The J gene is TRBJ2-7, the V gene TRBV2; tentatively, D is TRBD2 (6 bases). Specimen: peripheral blood. CDR3 in DNA: TGTGCCACTCGACTAGAAAGTAACTCCGAGCAGTACTTC. It specifies CATRLESNSEQYF.